The T cell receptor beta chain under discussion was sequenced for a study of Ad26.COV2.S vaccination and SARS-CoV-2 variants. In the study overall: Donor was assigned to the Ad26.COV2.S arm of trial COV1001.

Method: immunoSEQ multiplex PCR; TCRdb's copy keeps in-frame clones and lacks some. The repertoire holds 300,000 to 350,000 clones, with about 82% as singletons. CDR1 and CDR2 (germline): MGHRA, YSYEKL. The CDR3 runs 18 residues. V was clipped by 0 bases and J by 8 bases, with 25 bases between them. This clone was seen only a few times. Treatment here: 15 to 20 received Ad26.COV2.S at low or high dose, single or two shots; roughly 5 received placebo; per-sample allocation not given. On day 63 after the first injection, vaccine and placebo recipients gave samples. The individual, an adult aged 18-55 years, was a donor in Boston.

V and J are TRBV4-1 and TRBJ1-1; D gene unclear. This sample comprised peripheral blood, obtained in a trial of Ad26.COV2.S vaccine versus placebo. The receptor was derived from a person between 18 and 65 years old who received the Ad26.COV2.S COVID-19 vaccine or a placebo. The CDR3 nucleotides are TGCGCCAGCAGCCAAGATCCTGGAGACGGGGTCCCTAACGAAGAAGCTTTCTTT. As protein: CASSQDPGDGVPNEEAFF.